A single sample is the source of the 4 T cell receptor beta chains below, sequenced in a study of blood T cell repertoires in COVID-19. Libraries were prepared by immunoSEQ multiplex PCR; TCRdb keeps only in-frame clonotypes and omits some of them. The sample carries 300,000 to 350,000 clones, roughly 89% recorded once. The specimen sequenced was peripheral blood. These receptors originate from a man between 25 and 39 years old with COVID-19, enrolled during active disease.

The chain combines TRBV28 with TRBJ2-3; D may be TRBD2 (6 bases). The germline V and J ends were trimmed by 1 base and 4 bases, with 12 bases remaining between them. This CDR3 comprises 15 residues. The germline gives CDR1 MDHEN, CDR2 SYDVKM. The CDR3 loop is CASSLSAGSSDTQYF. CDR3 DNA sequence: TGTGCCAGCAGTTTATCGGCGGGATCCTCAGATACGCAGTATTTT.

The V gene is TRBV5-1, the J gene TRBJ2-7, with TRBD2 matching 13 bases. Losses at the gene ends were 4 bases for V and 7 bases for J; bases not matched to a gene: 8. Germline V gene lookup returns CDR1 SGHRS and CDR2 YFSETQ. This CDR3 has 15 amino acids. CDR3 protein: CASSITSGRAHEQYF. The CDR3, as DNA: TGCGCCAGCAGCATTACTAGCGGGAGGGCTCATGAGCAGTACTTC.

The chain links TRBV19 to TRBJ2-1, with 8 bases identical to TRBD1. Trimming removed 3 bases from V and 6 bases from J; junction bases left unmatched: 10. CDR1 LNHDA and CDR2 SQIVND come from the germline V gene (reference sequence). The CDR3 runs to 16 residues. The CDR3 bases are TGTGCCAGTAGTATTATCGGACAGGGATCAATCAATGAGCAGTTCTTC. It specifies CASSIIGQGSINEQFF.

V usage is TRBV27 and J usage is TRBJ1-5; D might be TRBD1 (6 bases). The V and J ends lost 7 bases and 1 base respectively, with 17 bases between them. This CDR3 has 16 amino acids. The germline V gene encodes CDR1 MNHEY and CDR2 SMNVEV (reference sequence). CDR3 region: CASTLTRDKSNQPQHF. The CDR3 DNA sequence: TGTGCCAGCACCCTAACCCGGGACAAGAGCAATCAGCCCCAGCATTTT.